This entry describes one T cell receptor beta chain. This entry comes from a study of cytomegalovirus exposure and HLA in healthy donors. This CDR3 contains 17 residues. Germline CDR1 KGHSH, CDR2 LQKENI. J gave up 2 bases and V 3 bases, and 8 bases lay outside the gene matches. Profiling relied on immunoSEQ multiplex PCR, and the TCRdb table lists in-frame clones only, not all of them. The sample has roughly 63,000 clones, roughly 90% seen once. V is TRBV18 and J is TRBJ2-3; 10 bases map to TRBD1. The source is a young woman in good health and CMV-seronegative. Sequencing used PBMCs. The DNA of the CDR3 is TGTGCCAGCTCACCGTCACCGGGACAGGGGAACACAGATACGCAGTATTTT. Protein sequence: CASSPSPGQGNTDTQYF.